This T cell receptor beta chain is from a study of cytomegalovirus exposure and HLA in healthy donors. General study points: The availability of immune exposure information extended only to CMV serostatus. Later analysis suggested links between common viral pathogens and several top significant clusters. On later analysis, the bulk of CMV-associated TCR beta chains appeared to be HLA-restricted.

A word on this clone: What it binds is unknown.

Amplification used 60 Vbeta primers and 13 Jbeta primers. Libraries were prepared by immunoSEQ multiplex PCR; TCRdb keeps only in-frame clonotypes and omits some of them. The sample yields about 140,000 clones, 65% to 80% seen once. V shed 3 bases and J shed 3 bases, with 8 bases lying between them. Germline V gene sequence: CDR1 SGHDN, CDR2 FVKESK. The CDR3 sequence is 13 residues long. Sequenced input: PBMCs. The receptor comes from a woman between 40 and 50 years old in good health and CMV-seronegative. The chain couples TRBV14 to TRBJ1-1; D is uncertain. CDR3 nucleotides: TGTGCCAGCAGCCACGGGATATACACTGAAGCTTTCTTT. The encoded protein is CASSHGIYTEAFF. The full variable domain, with the rest looked up from reference TRBV14 and TRBJ1-1, is EAGVTQFPSHSVIEKGQTVTLRCDPISGHDNLYWYRRVMGKEIKFLLHFVKESKQDESGMPNNRFLAERTGGTYSTLKVQPAELEDSGVYFCASSHGIYTEAFFGQGTRLTVV.